These T cell receptor beta chains were read from a single sample in a study of blood T cell repertoires in COVID-19. Here immunoSEQ multiplex PCR was the method, and the copy in TCRdb shows in-frame clones only, minus some. The sample lists approximately 65,000 clones; roughly 92% were seen once. Sequenced material: peripheral blood. The receptors stem from a man in his 70s with active COVID-19. CDR3s include the opening cysteine and the closing phenylalanine or tryptophan. D genes are given only for firm matches. Part of the rows lack a size; the others show once, few, many or a class for expanded clones.

CDR3aa: CASGLVLRGLAVVNEQFF; CDR3nt: TGTGCTAGTGGTTTGGTACTAAGGGGACTAGCGGTGGTCAATGAGCAGTTCTTC; len: 18; d_gene: TRBD2; v_gene: TRBV12-5; j_gene: TRBJ2-1; abundance: NA
CDR3aa: CASSRQGGAEAFF; CDR3nt: TGTGCCAGCAGTCGACAGGGGGGGGCTGAAGCTTTCTTT; len: 13; d_gene: TRBD1; v_gene: TRBV6-5; j_gene: TRBJ1-1; abundance: NA
CDR3aa: CASSSSGGAGGELFF; CDR3nt: TGTGCCAGCAGTTCATCCGGGGGGGCCGGCGGGGAGCTGTTTTTT; len: 15; d_gene: TRBD2; v_gene: TRBV28; j_gene: TRBJ2-2; abundance: few
CDR3aa: CASSPGERLSDF; CDR3nt: TGTGCCAGCAGCCCCGGTGAGCGACTATCGGATTTT; len: 12; d_gene: NA; v_gene: TRBV7-9; j_gene: TRBJ2-3; abundance: NA
CDR3aa: CASSNARDYSNQPQHF; CDR3nt: TGTGCCAGTAGTAACGCCCGGGATTATAGCAATCAGCCCCAGCATTTT; len: 16; d_gene: NA; v_gene: TRBV19; j_gene: TRBJ1-5; abundance: NA
CDR3aa: CASRKPGQGVSDTEAFF; CDR3nt: TGCGCCAGCAGAAAGCCGGGACAGGGGGTATCTGACACTGAAGCTTTCTTT; len: 17; d_gene: TRBD1; v_gene: TRBV5-1; j_gene: TRBJ1-1; abundance: NA
CDR3aa: CAISESGQGTYEQYF; CDR3nt: TGTGCCATCAGTGAATCCGGACAGGGCACCTACGAGCAGTACTTC; len: 15; d_gene: TRBD1; v_gene: TRBV10-3; j_gene: TRBJ2-7; abundance: NA
CDR3aa: CASSVSTGTGGGDTQYF; CDR3nt: TGTGCCAGCAGTGTCTCTACCGGGACAGGGGGCGGTGATACGCAGTATTTT; len: 17; d_gene: TRBD1; v_gene: TRBV6-1; j_gene: TRBJ2-3; abundance: NA
CDR3aa: CASSVGTSEAFF; CDR3nt: TGTGCCAGCAGCGTAGGAACCAGTGAAGCTTTCTTT; len: 12; d_gene: NA; v_gene: TRBV9; j_gene: TRBJ1-1; abundance: NA
CDR3aa: CASSHPSGGKGTQYF; CDR3nt: TGTGCCAGCAGCCACCCTAGCGGGGGGAAGGGGACCCAGTACTTC; len: 15; d_gene: TRBD2; v_gene: TRBV3-1/TRBV3-2; j_gene: TRBJ2-5; abundance: NA
CDR3aa: CASSRGQGKETQYF; CDR3nt: TGTGCCAGCAGCCGGGGACAGGGTAAAGAGACCCAGTACTTC; len: 14; d_gene: TRBD1; v_gene: TRBV6-5; j_gene: TRBJ2-5; abundance: NA
CDR3aa: CASSLSRIGRGEKLFF; CDR3nt: TGTGCCAGCAGCTTATCGCGGATAGGGCGAGGGGAAAAACTGTTTTTT; len: 16; d_gene: NA; v_gene: TRBV7-2; j_gene: TRBJ1-4; abundance: NA
CDR3aa: CASTGGIGTEAFF; CDR3nt: TGTGCCAGCACGGGGGGGATTGGCACTGAAGCTTTCTTT; len: 13; d_gene: NA; v_gene: TRBV3-1/TRBV3-2; j_gene: TRBJ1-1; abundance: NA
CDR3aa: CASSFGRGNYGYTF; CDR3nt: TGTGCCAGCAGCTTCGGCAGGGGTAACTATGGCTACACCTTC; len: 14; d_gene: NA; v_gene: TRBV5-5; j_gene: TRBJ1-2; abundance: once
CDR3aa: CASSRRQATNEKLFF; CDR3nt: TGTGCCAGCAGCCGCCGACAGGCAACTAATGAAAAACTGTTTTTT; len: 15; d_gene: NA; v_gene: TRBV16; j_gene: TRBJ1-4; abundance: NA
CDR3aa: CASRKTGETEAFF; CDR3nt: TGTGCCAGCAGGAAAACAGGAGAGACTGAAGCTTTCTTT; len: 13; d_gene: NA; v_gene: TRBV6-6; j_gene: TRBJ1-1; abundance: NA
CDR3aa: CASSIDLSGRGRGYTF; CDR3nt: TGTGCCAGTAGTATAGATCTATCGGGCAGGGGGCGAGGCTACACCTTC; len: 16; d_gene: TRBD1; v_gene: TRBV19; j_gene: TRBJ1-2; abundance: NA
CDR3aa: CASSSFSGGVGYTQYF; CDR3nt: TGTGCCAGTAGTTCCTTTAGCGGGGGGGTTGGGTATACGCAGTATTTT; len: 16; d_gene: TRBD2; v_gene: TRBV19; j_gene: TRBJ2-3; abundance: once
CDR3aa: CASSRGNEKLFF; CDR3nt: TGTGCCAGCAGTAGGGGAAATGAAAAACTGTTTTTT; len: 12; d_gene: NA; v_gene: TRBV14; j_gene: TRBJ1-4; abundance: NA
CDR3aa: CASSAFGLASGELFF; CDR3nt: TGTGCCAGCAGTGCATTCGGACTAGCGTCCGGGGAGCTGTTTTTT; len: 15; d_gene: TRBD2; v_gene: TRBV2; j_gene: TRBJ2-2; abundance: NA
CDR3aa: CASSQVGSGGSYNEQFF; CDR3nt: TGTGCCAGCAGCCAAGTAGGGAGCGGGGGGTCCTACAATGAGCAGTTCTTC; len: 17; d_gene: TRBD2; v_gene: TRBV4-2; j_gene: TRBJ2-1; abundance: NA
CDR3aa: CATSRGTGRGDEQYF; CDR3nt: TGTGCCACCAGCAGAGGGACAGGGAGGGGAGACGAGCAGTACTTC; len: 15; d_gene: NA; v_gene: TRBV15; j_gene: TRBJ2-7; abundance: NA
CDR3aa: CATSSELANEQFF; CDR3nt: TGTGCCACCAGCAGCGAACTAGCGAATGAGCAGTTCTTC; len: 13; d_gene: TRBD2; v_gene: TRBV15; j_gene: TRBJ2-1; abundance: NA
CDR3aa: CASSISIDFNYGYTF; CDR3nt: TGTGCCAGTAGTATATCGATAGATTTTAACTATGGCTACACCTTC; len: 15; d_gene: NA; v_gene: TRBV19; j_gene: TRBJ1-2; abundance: NA
CDR3aa: CASSPGQGEAFF; CDR3nt: TGTGCCAGCTCACCGGGACAGGGCGAAGCTTTCTTT; len: 12; d_gene: TRBD1; v_gene: TRBV18; j_gene: TRBJ1-1; abundance: NA
CDR3aa: CASSGNVRVFSYGYTF; CDR3nt: TGTGCCAGCAGCGGTAACGTCAGGGTATTTTCCTATGGCTACACCTTC; len: 16; d_gene: NA; v_gene: TRBV9; j_gene: TRBJ1-2; abundance: NA
CDR3aa: CASSLFSKKRSGTSRAGELFF; CDR3nt: TGTGCCAGCAGCTTATTCTCCAAAAAACGCTCCGGGACTAGTAGGGCCGGGGAGCTGTTTTTT; len: 21; d_gene: TRBD2; v_gene: TRBV7-8; j_gene: TRBJ2-2; abundance: NA
CDR3aa: CASSLGTGASGNTIYF; CDR3nt: TGTGCCAGCAGCTTGGGGACAGGGGCATCTGGAAACACCATATATTTT; len: 16; d_gene: TRBD1; v_gene: TRBV11-2; j_gene: TRBJ1-3; abundance: NA
CDR3aa: CASALGQATEAFF; CDR3nt: TGTGCCAGTGCCCTCGGACAGGCCACTGAAGCTTTCTTT; len: 13; d_gene: TRBD1; v_gene: TRBV2; j_gene: TRBJ1-1; abundance: NA
CDR3aa: CASSQQGFDNSPLHF; CDR3nt: TGTGCCAGCAGCCAACAGGGATTTGATAATTCACCCCTCCACTTT; len: 15; d_gene: NA; v_gene: TRBV3-1/TRBV3-2; j_gene: TRBJ1-6; abundance: NA
CDR3aa: CASRVTGGSGYTF; CDR3nt: TGTGCCAGCAGGGTGACAGGGGGTTCCGGCTACACCTTC; len: 13; d_gene: TRBD1; v_gene: TRBV27; j_gene: TRBJ1-2; abundance: NA
CDR3aa: CASSLRGLRLSTDTQYF; CDR3nt: TGTGCCAGCAGCTTGCGGGGACTCCGGTTGAGCACAGATACGCAGTATTTT; len: 17; d_gene: NA; v_gene: TRBV11-2; j_gene: TRBJ2-3; abundance: NA
CDR3aa: CASSSSLRLSSGNTIYF; CDR3nt: TGTGCCAGCAGCTCAAGCCTCAGGCTGAGCTCTGGAAACACCATATATTTT; len: 17; d_gene: NA; v_gene: TRBV7-9; j_gene: TRBJ1-3; abundance: few
CDR3aa: CASLRAGAGNTIYF; CDR3nt: TGTGCCAGCCTGCGGGCAGGGGCTGGAAACACCATATATTTT; len: 14; d_gene: NA; v_gene: TRBV6-5; j_gene: TRBJ1-3; abundance: once
CDR3aa: CASSHPLAGGHDGELFF; CDR3nt: TGCGCCAGCAGCCATCCACTAGCGGGGGGGCATGACGGGGAGCTGTTTTTT; len: 17; d_gene: TRBD2; v_gene: TRBV4-1; j_gene: TRBJ2-2; abundance: NA